This TCR beta chain was obtained from a study of T cell responses to AZD1222 COVID-19 vaccine. In the study overall: Second-dose recipients at about 4 or about 12 weeks were treated as one pooled group.

Study results and caveats: Females outnumbered males among donors, who were mostly white British; clonal diversity was possibly underestimated. Scientists sampled the repertoires only once the peak T cell response had passed.

Regarding this clone: Antigen specificity is unknown.

With 3 bases removed from V and 3 bases from J, the gap between germline ends came to 12 bases. CDR1 DFQATT and CDR2 SNEGSKA come from the germline V gene (reference sequence). The length of the CDR3 is 14 residues. This table comes from immunoSEQ multiplex PCR, and its TCRdb copy is limited to in-frame clones, with some not included. Among about 100,000 clones, 85% to 95% were seen once, and the ten largest hold roughly 1.7%. This sequence was found in an adult in good health. The chain combines TRBV20-1 with TRBJ2-1, with D hard to call. The sequences come from peripheral blood, collected on day 0 of AZD1222 vaccination. CDR3 nucleotides: TGCAGTGCTAGTATCGAGCCGAACTACAATGAGCAGTTCTTC. Amino acid sequence: CSASIEPNYNEQFF.